Below, 6 T cell receptor beta chains from the same sample are listed, as sequenced in a study of Ad26.COV2.S vaccination and SARS-CoV-2 variants. Treatment meaning: roughly 19 received Ad26.COV2.S at low or high dose, single or two shots; about 5 received placebo; per-sample allocation not given. After the first vaccine or placebo injection, samples were drawn on day 63. The table came from immunoSEQ multiplex PCR; TCRdb's copy has only in-frame clones and leaves some out. The sample lists around 300,000 clones, about 88% occurring once. This material consisted of peripheral blood, taken in a trial of Ad26.COV2.S vaccine versus placebo. The receptors come from a person aged 18-60 years who received the Ad26.COV2.S COVID-19 vaccine or a placebo.

A single count supports this clone. The V call is TRBV27, the J call TRBJ1-1; D is uncertain. With 3 bases removed from V and 2 bases from J, the gap between germline ends came to 10 bases. CDR3 length: 14 residues. Germline CDR1 reads MNHEY; CDR2 reads SMNVEV (reference sequence). The DNA of the CDR3 is TGTGCCAGCAGTTTTCAGCGCTACAACACTGAAGCTTTCTTT. Protein sequence: CASSFQRYNTEAFF.

The gene calls are TRBV19 and TRBJ2-7; D might be TRBD2 (5 bases). Germline CDR1 is LNHDA and CDR2 is SQIVND (reference sequence). Trimming cost V 3 bases and J 6 bases, with 18 bases left between them. This CDR3 has 15 amino acids. The CDR3 nucleotides are TGTGCCAGTAGTATTAAGGGCGGGTCGGCGGGCGAGCAGTACTTC. Translated, it gives CASSIKGGSAGEQYF.

J is TRBJ2-4 and V is TRBV19; D may correspond to TRBD1 or TRBD2 (7 bases each). Trimming left V 7 bases short and J 8 bases short, with 21 bases between. The germline CDR1 and CDR2 sequences are LNHDA and SQIVND (reference sequence). This CDR3 contains 15 residues. CDR3 bases: TGTGCCAGTACCACCCAGGGGGGGTTAGCGGACATTCAGTACTTC. It yields the protein CASTTQGGLADIQYF.

This clone was counted a single time. The chain couples TRBV7-3 to TRBJ1-1; D gene uncertain. The CDR3 loop spans 11 amino acids. V was cut by 3 bases and J by 3 bases, with 2 bases left in between. Looked up from germline, CDR1 is SGHTA and CDR2 is FQGTGA. CDR3 DNA: TGTGCCAGCAGCTTTGACACTGAAGCTTTCTTT. Protein product: CASSFDTEAFF. The variable domain in full, with the rest retrieved from reference TRBV7-3 and TRBJ1-1, is GAGVSQTPSNKVTEKGKYVELRCDPISGHTALYWYRQSLGQGPEFLIYFQGTGAADDSGLPNDRFFAVRPEGSVSTLKIQRTERGDSAVYLCASSFDTEAFFGQGTRLTVV.

As for this clone: The junction departs from the called germline gene at one end, perhaps through a read error. V and J are TRBV6-2 or TRBV6-3 and TRBJ2-1, with D unresolved. The CDR3 is 13 amino acids. The V gene's germline CDR1 is MNHEY and CDR2 SVGEGT. As DNA, the CDR3 is TGTGCCAGCAGCTTCGACTCCTTCAATGAGCAGTTCTTC. Protein: CASSFDSFNEQFF.

CDR3 nucleotide sequence: TGCGCCAGCAGCCAAGCGTTGGGAGAGGCGGGGGGCAAAGAGCAGTACTTC. Translation: CASSQALGEAGGKEQYF. The rearrangement uses TRBV4-3 and TRBJ2-7; 8 bases line up with TRBD2. This CDR3 spans 17 amino acids. Trimming at V came to 1 base and at J to 7 bases, leaving 15 bases not matched to a gene. Germline V gene sequence: CDR1 LGHNA, CDR2 YSLEER.